This TCR beta chain was profiled in a study of blood T cell repertoires in COVID-19. Study summary: From the United States, Italy and Spain came samples of acute and convalescent COVID-19. T cells, B-cell-depleted T cells, or PBMCs supplied cDNA or gDNA.

This CDR3 contains 12 residues. Trimming pared 5 bases from V and 6 bases from J, leaving 7 bases between. The germline CDR1 and CDR2 sequences are MDHEN and SYDVKM. Original data processing: Nucleated cell number was recorded as an estimate derived from reference gene primer amplification. The table came from immunoSEQ multiplex PCR; TCRdb's copy has only in-frame clones and leaves some out. Clone size and V and J calls were adopted from that table, with D and trimming inferred from the DNA. The data show fewer than 15,000 clones, around 90% seen once. The sample consisted of peripheral blood. V is TRBV28 and J is TRBJ2-2; the D is unclear. The receptor was isolated from a human donor in a cohort sampled during active COVID-19. Written as DNA, the CDR3 is TGTGCCAGCAGTATAACACCCGGGGAGCTGTTTTTT. This encodes CASSITPGELFF.